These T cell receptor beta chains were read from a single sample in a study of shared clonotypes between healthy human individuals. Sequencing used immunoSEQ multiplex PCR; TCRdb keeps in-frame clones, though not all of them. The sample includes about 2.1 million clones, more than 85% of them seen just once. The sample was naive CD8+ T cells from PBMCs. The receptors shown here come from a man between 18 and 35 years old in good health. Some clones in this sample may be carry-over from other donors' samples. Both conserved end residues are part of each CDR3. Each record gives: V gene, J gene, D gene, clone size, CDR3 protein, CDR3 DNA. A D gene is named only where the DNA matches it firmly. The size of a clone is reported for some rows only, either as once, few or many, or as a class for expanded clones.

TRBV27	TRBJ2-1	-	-	CASSLRWGANEQFF	TGTGCCAGCAGTTTAAGGTGGGGGGCCAATGAGCAGTTCTTC
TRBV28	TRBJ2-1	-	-	CASSRTIAEINNEQFF	TGTGCCAGCAGTCGGACAATAGCGGAAATTAACAATGAGCAGTTCTTC
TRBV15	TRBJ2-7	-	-	CASGWSTGTYEQYF	TGTGCCTCGGGTTGGTCAACTGGAACCTACGAGCAGTACTTC
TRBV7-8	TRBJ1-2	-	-	CASSSYPRLSYGYTF	TGTGCCAGCAGCTCCTACCCGCGACTTAGTTATGGCTACACCTTC
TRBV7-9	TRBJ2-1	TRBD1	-	CASSSLQGQGDNEQFF	TGTGCCAGCAGCTCCTTACAGGGACAGGGAGACAATGAGCAGTTCTTC
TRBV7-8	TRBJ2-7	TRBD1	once	CASSPRDRGREQYF	TGTGCCAGCAGCCCTCGGGACAGGGGGCGCGAGCAGTACTTC
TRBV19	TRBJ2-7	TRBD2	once	CASSISASGAYEQYF	TGTGCCAGTAGTATTTCGGCTAGCGGAGCCTACGAGCAGTACTTC
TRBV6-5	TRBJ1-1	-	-	CASSYRKVTEAFF	TGTGCCAGCAGTTACAGGAAGGTTACTGAAGCTTTCTTT
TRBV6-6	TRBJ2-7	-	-	CASIGDGAYEQYF	TGTGCCAGCATAGGGGACGGAGCCTACGAGCAGTACTTC
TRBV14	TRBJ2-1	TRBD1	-	CASSLRQGYNEQFF	TGTGCCAGCAGCTTACGACAGGGTTACAATGAGCAGTTCTTC
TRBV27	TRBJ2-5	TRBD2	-	CASSLASGIKETQYF	TGTGCCAGCAGTCTCGCTAGCGGGATTAAAGAGACCCAGTACTTC
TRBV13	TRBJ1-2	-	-	CASSPIRGPYGYTF	TGTGCCAGCAGCCCCATTCGTGGACCATATGGCTACACCTTC
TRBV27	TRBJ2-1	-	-	CASSLSSVLAYNEQFF	TGTGCCAGCAGTTTATCGTCGGTCCTCGCCTACAATGAGCAGTTCTTC
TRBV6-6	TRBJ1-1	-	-	CASRPYPRSYTEAFF	TGTGCCAGCAGGCCTTACCCCCGTTCCTACACTGAAGCTTTCTTT
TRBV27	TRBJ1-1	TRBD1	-	CASSLRQGFSTEAFF	TGTGCCAGCAGTTTGAGACAGGGCTTCTCCACTGAAGCTTTCTTT
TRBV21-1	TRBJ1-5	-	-	CASSNGTGMNQPQHF	TGTGCCAGCAGCAACGGGACAGGGATGAATCAGCCCCAGCATTTT
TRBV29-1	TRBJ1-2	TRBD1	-	CSAAPDREYGYTF	TGCAGCGCCGCGCCTGACAGGGAGTATGGCTACACCTTC
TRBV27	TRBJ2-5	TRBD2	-	CASRARGLVGETQYF	TGTGCCAGCAGGGCCCGGGGACTAGTGGGGGAGACCCAGTACTTC
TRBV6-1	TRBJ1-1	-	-	CASSLSDSNTEAFF	TGTGCCAGCAGCCTCTCAGACAGCAACACTGAAGCTTTCTTT
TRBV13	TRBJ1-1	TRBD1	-	CASSATRTGDGTEAFF	TGTGCCAGCAGCGCGACCCGGACAGGGGATGGCACTGAAGCTTTCTTT
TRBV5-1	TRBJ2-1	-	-	CASSPEGRNEQFF	TGCGCCAGCAGTCCCGAGGGGCGGAATGAGCAGTTCTTC
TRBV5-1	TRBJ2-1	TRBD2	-	CASSSGLAVYNEQFF	TGCGCCAGCAGCTCGGGACTAGCGGTATACAATGAGCAGTTCTTC
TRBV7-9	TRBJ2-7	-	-	CASMGGTYEQYF	TGTGCCAGCATGGGAGGCACCTACGAGCAGTACTTC
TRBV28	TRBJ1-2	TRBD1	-	CASSLGTEHFGYLNGYTF	TGTGCCAGCAGTTTAGGGACAGAGCACTTCGGCTATCTTAACGGCTACACCTTC
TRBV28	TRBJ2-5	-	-	CATGDHQETQYF	TGTGCCACAGGGGATCACCAAGAGACCCAGTACTTC
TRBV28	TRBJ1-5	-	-	CASSLAHSNQPQHF	TGTGCCAGCAGTTTAGCCCATAGCAATCAGCCCCAGCATTTT
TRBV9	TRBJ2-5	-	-	CASSPSGVVETQYF	TGTGCCAGCAGCCCCTCAGGAGTGGTGGAGACCCAGTACTTC
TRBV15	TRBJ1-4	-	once	CATSTSTSFNEKLFF	TGTGCCACCAGCACATCGACGTCCTTTAATGAAAAACTGTTTTTT